A single sample is the source of the 18 T cell receptor beta chains below, sequenced in a study of shared clonotypes between healthy human individuals. This table comes from immunoSEQ multiplex PCR, and its TCRdb copy is limited to in-frame clones, with some not included. In the table there are about 2.1 million clones, around 93% of which are singletons. Terminally differentiated effector memory CD45RA+ cells were excluded from the naive CD8 cells, which were CD45RO-negative and positively selected for CCR7. Sequences were obtained from naive CD8+ T cells from PBMCs. Receptors were obtained from a man in his late teens or twenties in good health. Some clones in this sample may be carry-over from other donors' samples.

The chain is built from TRBV28 and TRBJ2-4; a weak D match, TRBD2 (5 bases). Germline CDR1 MDHEN, CDR2 SYDVKM. V lost 3 bases and J 1 base, leaving 10 bases between the germline ends. The CDR3 totals 15 residues. CDR3 DNA sequence: TGTGCCAGCAGTTTCATGGGAGAGGCCAAAAACATTCAGTACTTC. Translating gives CASSFMGEAKNIQYF.

Notes on this clone: At the DNA level, this CDR3 is encoded by other sequences in the same sample as well. The J gene is TRBJ1-5, the V gene TRBV6-5; 7 bases fit TRBD1. Germline V gene data show CDR1 as MNHEY and CDR2 as SVGAGI. CDR3 length: 14 residues. The V segment lost 6 bases and the J segment 6 bases; nucleotides outside the gene matches: 8. Written as DNA, the CDR3 is TGTGCCAGCAGCCTACAGGGGTCCGGTCAGCCCCAGCATTTT. This translates into CASSLQGSGQPQHF.

J is TRBJ2-7 and V is TRBV5-5, with D maybe TRBD1 (5 bases). This CDR3 comprises 13 residues. Deletions cut 4 bases from V and 2 bases from J, with 10 bases between. Germline values: CDR1 SGHKS, CDR2 YYEKEE (reference sequence). The CDR3, as DNA: TGTGCCAGCAGCGGGGCTATAGCCTACGAGCAGTACTTC. It specifies CASSGAIAYEQYF.

V gene TRBV21-1 combines with J gene TRBJ2-3; the table's D call, TRBD2, was not checked against the DNA. TRBV21-1 is termed a pseudogene. The CDR3 sequence is 19 residues long. The DNA of the CDR3 is TGTGCCAGCAGCAAAGGATCGGTTAGCGGGAGGGAACGCACAGATACGCAGTATTTT. Protein product: CASSKGSVSGRERTDTQYF.

Worth noting for this clone: Other DNA sequences of this sample code for an identical CDR3. The chain links TRBV7-9 to TRBJ1-2; no clear D gene. V was shortened by 4 bases and J by 1 base, with 4 bases between the two germline ends. CDR1 is SEHNR, CDR2 FQNEAQ, per germline (reference sequence). CDR3 length: 12 residues. The CDR3 loop is CASSSDNYGYTF. The CDR3 nucleotides are TGTGCCAGCAGCTCCGATAACTATGGCTACACCTTC.

V and J are TRBV11-2 and TRBJ2-5, with 9 bases lining up with TRBD1. Germline trimming cut 5 bases from V and 4 bases from J; bases unmatched to any gene: 11. The length of the CDR3 is 16 residues. The V gene's germline CDR1 is SGHAT and CDR2 FQNNGV. CDR3: CASSPRGQGGGETQYF. CDR3 bases: TGTGCCAGCAGCCCCAGGGGACAGGGAGGGGGAGAGACCCAGTACTTC.

This clone showed up just a few times. The rearrangement joins TRBV5-6 to TRBJ1-2; D is unclear. From germline, CDR1 is SGHDT and CDR2 YYEEEE. The length of the CDR3 is 12 residues. V was pared by 5 bases and J by 8 bases, with 13 bases between. CDR3 bases: TGTGCCAGCAGAGAGAGGCCGGGGGGCTACACCTTC. As protein: CASRERPGGYTF.

V and J are TRBV6-5 and TRBJ1-5; D ambiguous. Germline CDR1 and CDR2: MNHEY and SVGAGI. The CDR3 covers 13 residues. The V and J ends lost 6 bases and 0 bases respectively, with 6 bases between them. CDR3 DNA: TGTGCCAGCAGGGAAAATAGCAATCAGCCCCAGCATTTT. It is translated as CASRENSNQPQHF.

This sequence joins TRBV7-9 and TRBJ2-7, with D possibly TRBD1 on 6 matching bases. V was shortened by 0 bases and J by 5 bases, with 14 bases between the two germline ends. CDR3 length: 15 residues. Germline V gene lookup returns CDR1 SEHNR and CDR2 FQNEAQ (reference sequence). CDR3 loop: CASSLAWGPEDEQYF. The CDR3 DNA is TGTGCCAGCAGCTTAGCGTGGGGGCCGGAGGACGAGCAGTACTTC.

This sequence joins TRBV7-9 and TRBJ2-5, with 11 bases aligning to TRBD2. The CDR3 loop spans 17 amino acids. CDR1 is SEHNR, CDR2 FQNEAQ, per germline (reference sequence). The V and J ends lost 2 bases and 4 bases, in that order; junction bases with no gene match: 9. The CDR3 coding sequence is TGTGCCAGCAGCTTAACCGGGACCGGGACTAGCGGAGAGACCCAGTACTTC. Translated: CASSLTGTGTSGETQYF.

A remark on this clone: The sample holds other DNA sequences that translate to the same CDR3. CDR3 loop: CASSLGLSTDTQYF. Written as DNA, the CDR3 is TGTGCCAGCAGCTTAGGACTGTCCACAGATACGCAGTATTTT. The chain couples TRBV7-8 to TRBJ2-3; D is unresolved. Germline CDR1 is SGHVS and CDR2 is FQNEAQ. Trimming removed 1 base at V and 2 bases at J, with 7 bases between. The CDR3 runs to 14 residues.

The rearrangement links TRBV12-5 to TRBJ2-1, with D perhaps TRBD2 (6 bases). The ends were cut back, 6 bases at V and 8 bases at J, with 17 bases in the middle. This CDR3 spans 14 amino acids. Germline V gene lookup returns CDR1 LGHNT and CDR2 FRNRAP. The CDR3: CASGPGTSWDEQFF. The CDR3 DNA reads TGTGCTAGTGGGCCCGGGACTTCTTGGGATGAGCAGTTCTTC.

The chain's CDR3 is CASSPNVGSSYEQYF. CDR3 nucleotide sequence: TGTGCCAGCAGCCCGAATGTCGGGAGCTCCTACGAGCAGTACTTC. V is TRBV7-8 and J is TRBJ2-7; D may be TRBD2 (6 bases). The ends were cut back, 5 bases at V and 0 bases at J, with 14 bases in the middle. This CDR3 is built from 15 residues. CDR1 and CDR2 from the germline V gene are SGHVS and FQNEAQ.

The rearrangement joins TRBV10-3 to TRBJ1-2; 8 bases agree with TRBD1. Germline V gene sequence: CDR1 ENHRY, CDR2 SYGVKD. This CDR3 contains 18 residues. Trimming took 7 bases from V and 4 from J; bases not matched to a gene: 20. The CDR3 protein is CAITDPGQGYDLSYGYTF. The DNA for the CDR3 is TGTGCCATCACCGACCCTGGACAGGGCTACGATCTTTCCTATGGCTACACCTTC.

The rearrangement links TRBV9 to TRBJ1-2, with 8 bases identical to TRBD1. CDR3 length: 16 residues. The ends lost 0 bases at V and 4 bases at J; junction bases unmatched: 8. Per germline, CDR1 SGDLS and CDR2 YYNGEE. The CDR3 protein is CASSVGGQGASYGYTF. The CDR3 nucleotides read TGTGCCAGCAGCGTAGGAGGGCAGGGGGCTAGCTATGGCTACACCTTC.

This chain joins TRBV6-5 and TRBJ2-7, with TRBD1 matching over 11 bases. The CDR3 length is 14 residues. V gave up 2 bases and J gave up 5 bases; unmatched junction bases: 2. Germline V gene lookup returns CDR1 MNHEY and CDR2 SVGAGI. In DNA, the CDR3 is TGTGCCAGCAGTTACGGACAGGGGGCGAACGAGCAGTACTTC. This encodes CASSYGQGANEQYF.

Concerning this clone: A read error may explain this, as a much larger clone is one base away. The chain is built from TRBV7-8 and TRBJ1-5; D is ambiguous. The CDR3 is made up of 12 amino acids. CDR1 is SGHVS, CDR2 FQNEAQ, per germline. Trimming took off 3 bases at V and 5 bases at J, with 5 bases between the two ends. The CDR3 nucleotides read TGTGCCAGCAGCTTTGGGGATCAGCCCCAGCATTTT. It is translated as CASSFGDQPQHF. Full variable domain (remainder filled in from reference TRBV7-8 and TRBJ1-5): GAGVSQSPRYKVAKRGQDVALRCDPISGHVSLFWYQQALGQGPEFLTYFQNEAQLDKSGLPSDRFFAERPEGSVSTLKIQRTQQEDSAVYLCASSFGDQPQHFGDGTRLSIL.

The rearrangement joins TRBV5-1 to TRBJ2-7; 9 bases are a match to TRBD2. The V gene end was trimmed by 0 bases and the J gene end by 0 bases; junction bases not matched to a gene: 4. Germline CDR1 and CDR2: SGHRS and YFSETQ. This CDR3 has 16 amino acids. The CDR3 reads CASSLESGRYSYEQYF. The CDR3, as DNA: TGCGCCAGCAGCTTGGAAAGCGGGAGGTACTCCTACGAGCAGTACTTC.